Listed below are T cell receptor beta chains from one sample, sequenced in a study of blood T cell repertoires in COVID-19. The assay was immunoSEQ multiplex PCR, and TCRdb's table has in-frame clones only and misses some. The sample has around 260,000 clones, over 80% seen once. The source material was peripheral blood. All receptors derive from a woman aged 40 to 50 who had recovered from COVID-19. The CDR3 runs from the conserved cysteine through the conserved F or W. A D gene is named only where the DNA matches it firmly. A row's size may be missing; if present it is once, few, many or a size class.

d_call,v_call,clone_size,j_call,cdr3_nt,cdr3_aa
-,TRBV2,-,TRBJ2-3,TGTGCCAGCAGACGGGCGGGCTCAGATACGCAGTATTTT,CASRRAGSDTQYF
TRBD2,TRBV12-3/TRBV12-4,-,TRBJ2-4,TGTGCCAGCAGCCCCGGACTAGGGGTCATTCAGTACTTC,CASSPGLGVIQYF
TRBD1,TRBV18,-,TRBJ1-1,TGTGCCAGCTCACCGCCGGGACAGGTACGGAACACTGAAGCTTTCTTT,CASSPPGQVRNTEAFF
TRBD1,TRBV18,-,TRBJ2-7,TGTGCCAGCTCGCCAACAGGGGCCTACGAGCAGTACTTC,CASSPTGAYEQYF
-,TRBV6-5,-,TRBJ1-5,TGTGCCAGCAGCACAGCCTGGGGCAATCAGCCCCAGCATTTT,CASSTAWGNQPQHF
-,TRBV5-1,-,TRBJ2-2,TGCGCCAGCAGCTCATACCCGGGGACACCCACCGGGGAGCTGTTTTTT,CASSSYPGTPTGELFF
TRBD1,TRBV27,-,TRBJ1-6,TGTGCCAGCAGCCTTAGGACAGGGGTCTATAATTCACCCCTCCACTTT,CASSLRTGVYNSPLHF
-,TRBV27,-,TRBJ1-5,TGTGCCAGCAAAAGTTTACAGCGGGATCAGCCCCAGCATTTT,CASKSLQRDQPQHF
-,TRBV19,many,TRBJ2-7,TGTGCCAGTAGTATAGCAGGAACTAGGGCCTACGAGCAGTACTTC,CASSIAGTRAYEQYF
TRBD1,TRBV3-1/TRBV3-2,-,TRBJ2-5,TGTGCCAGCAGCCAAGTACTAGGGACAGGGCGAGAGACCCAGTACTTC,CASSQVLGTGRETQYF
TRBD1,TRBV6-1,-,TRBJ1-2,TGTGCCAGCAGTGACCGGGACAGGTACTATGGCTACACCTTC,CASSDRDRYYGYTF
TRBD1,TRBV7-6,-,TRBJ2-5,TGTGCCAGCAGCCAACAGGGGAAGACCCAGTACTTC,CASSQQGKTQYF
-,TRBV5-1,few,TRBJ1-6,TGCGCCAGCAGCTTCCTTCCAGGCAGCAGGAATTCACCCCTCCACTTT,CASSFLPGSRNSPLHF
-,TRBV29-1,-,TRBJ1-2,TGCAGCGTTGAAGATCCGGGGTACGGCTACACCTTC,CSVEDPGYGYTF
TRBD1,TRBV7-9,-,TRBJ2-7,TGTGCCAGCAGCGGGACAGGGGGGACCTACGAGCAGTACTTC,CASSGTGGTYEQYF
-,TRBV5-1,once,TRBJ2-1,TGCGCCAGCAGCTTGTCGGCGGTGAGCTCCTACAATGAGCAGTTCTTC,CASSLSAVSSYNEQFF
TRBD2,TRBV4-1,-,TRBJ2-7,TGCGCCAGCAGCCAAGATTCCCCCCCACTAGCGGGGGGCTACGAGCAGTACTTC,CASSQDSPPLAGGYEQYF
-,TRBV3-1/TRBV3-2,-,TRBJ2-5,TGTGCCAGCAGCCAAGTCGGGGGTTCCCAAACCCAGTACTTC,CASSQVGGSQTQYF
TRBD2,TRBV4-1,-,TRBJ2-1,TGCGCCAGCAGCCTGTTAGGGACTAGCGGGGGGACATCCTACAATGAGCAGTTCTTC,CASSLLGTSGGTSYNEQFF
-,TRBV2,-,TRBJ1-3,TGTGCCAGCAGGCGGGGTGGTGGAAACACCATATATTTT,CASRRGGGNTIYF
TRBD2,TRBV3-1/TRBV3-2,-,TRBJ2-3,TGTGCCAGCAGCCAGGTAACTAGCGGGGGTGACACAGATACGCAGTATTTT,CASSQVTSGGDTDTQYF
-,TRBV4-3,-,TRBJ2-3,TGCGCCAGCAGCCAAGGCCCCTCCAGGGTCACAGATACGCAGTATTTT,CASSQGPSRVTDTQYF
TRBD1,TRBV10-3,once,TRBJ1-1,TGTGCCATCAGTGGGGACAGGAACACTGAAGCTTTCTTT,CAISGDRNTEAFF
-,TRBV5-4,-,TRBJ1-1,TGTGCCAGCAGCTTGGGGGGGGGCCTCATGAACACTGAAGCTTTCTTT,CASSLGGGLMNTEAFF
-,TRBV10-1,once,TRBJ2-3,TGCGCCAGCAGTGAGCTGCAGGGTAGTCCAGATACGCAGTATTTT,CASSELQGSPDTQYF
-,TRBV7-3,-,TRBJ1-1,TGTGCCAGCAGCTTACGGGGCCGGGCCCCGGAAGCGGGTCCGGTCGCTGAAGCTTTCTTT,CASSLRGRAPEAGPVAEAFF
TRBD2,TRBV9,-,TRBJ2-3,TGTGCCAGCAGCGTAGGGTTCCTAGCGGGGGCTGGAGATACGCAGTATTTT,CASSVGFLAGAGDTQYF
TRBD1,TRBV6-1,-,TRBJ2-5,TGTGCCAGCAGTGAAGTACGGACAGGGAAAGAGACCCAGTACTTC,CASSEVRTGKETQYF
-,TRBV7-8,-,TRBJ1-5,TGTGCCAGCAGCTTAGGAGCCCAGGGTAAGAATCAGCCCCAGCATTTT,CASSLGAQGKNQPQHF
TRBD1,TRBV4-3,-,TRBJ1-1,TGCGCCAGCAGCCAGACAGGGGGCGCAGTATTTGGAGCTTTCTTT,CASSQTGGAVFGAFF
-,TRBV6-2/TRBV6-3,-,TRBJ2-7,TGTGCCAGCAGTTACCGTGGGGGGGCGAATGAGCAGTACTTC,CASSYRGGANEQYF
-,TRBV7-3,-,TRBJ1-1,TGTGCCAGCAGCTTAATCCCCCAGGGAGAAGCTTTCTTT,CASSLIPQGEAFF
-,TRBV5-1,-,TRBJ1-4,TGCGCCAGCAGCCTAGGAGGGGTAGTGGAAAAACTGTTTTTT,CASSLGGVVEKLFF
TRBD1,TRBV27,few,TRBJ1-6,TGTGCCAGCAGTCGAGGACAGGACTCACCCCTCCACTTT,CASSRGQDSPLHF
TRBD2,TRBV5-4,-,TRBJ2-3,TGTGCCAGCAGCTTGGCCCCTCCTGGGGCGGGGGTCACAGATACGCAGTATTTT,CASSLAPPGAGVTDTQYF
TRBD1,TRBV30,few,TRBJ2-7,TGTGCCTGGAGCTTCGGGACAGGGGACTACTCCTACGAGCAGTACTTC,CAWSFGTGDYSYEQYF
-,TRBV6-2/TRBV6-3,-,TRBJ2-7,TGTGCCAGCACCCCGCATCCGGGCGAGCAGTACTTC,CASTPHPGEQYF
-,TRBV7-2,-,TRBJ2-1,TGTGCCAGCAGCTTAGGGAGGGTGGCCAATGAGCAGTTCTTC,CASSLGRVANEQFF
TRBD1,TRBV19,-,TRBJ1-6,TGTGCCAGTAGTATGGAGGACAGGGGATATTCACCCCTCCACTTT,CASSMEDRGYSPLHF
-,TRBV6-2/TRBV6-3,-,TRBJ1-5,TGTGCCAGCAGTCCCGTCACAGAGTATAGCAATCAGCCCCAGCATTTT,CASSPVTEYSNQPQHF
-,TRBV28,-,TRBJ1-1,TGTGCCAGCAGTTTTTTCCCGACAGATATAGACACTGAAGCTTTCTTT,CASSFFPTDIDTEAFF
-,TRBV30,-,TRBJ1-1,TGTGCCTGGACCCGGGGGGTGCCCATGAACACTGAAGCTTTCTTT,CAWTRGVPMNTEAFF
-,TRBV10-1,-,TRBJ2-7,TGCGCCAGCAGCCCACATTATTTGACAGACTACGAGCAGTACTTC,CASSPHYLTDYEQYF
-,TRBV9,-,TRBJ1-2,TGTGCCAGCAGCGTAATTCCGGGTAGTGGTAGCTACACCTTC,CASSVIPGSGSYTF
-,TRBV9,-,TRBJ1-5,TGTGCCAGCAGCCCCTTTCTCGGGCAGCCCCAGCATTTT,CASSPFLGQPQHF
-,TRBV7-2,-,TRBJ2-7,TGTGCCAGCAGCTTATACTACAGGCTCTACGAGCAGTACTTC,CASSLYYRLYEQYF
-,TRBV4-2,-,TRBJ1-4,TGTGCCAGCAGCCAAGCCGGGCGGGGGAATGAAAAACTGTTTTTT,CASSQAGRGNEKLFF
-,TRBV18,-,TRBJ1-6,TGTGCCAGCTCACCATTGTCAGGGAAGAATTCACCCCTCCACTTT,CASSPLSGKNSPLHF
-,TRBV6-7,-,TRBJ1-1,TGTGCCAGCAGCCTCGAGATCCAACGCCGGGGTAACACTGAAGCTTTCTTT,CASSLEIQRRGNTEAFF
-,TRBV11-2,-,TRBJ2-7,TGTGCCAGCAGCAGAGTCTACGAGCAGTACTTC,CASSRVYEQYF
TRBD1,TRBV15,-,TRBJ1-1,TGTGCCACCAGCAGGCGCCGGACAGGGGTTCGGGACACTGAAGCTTTCTTT,CATSRRRTGVRDTEAFF
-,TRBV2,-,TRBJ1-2,TGTGCCAGCAGTGTGCGCGGAGAATATGGCTACACCTTC,CASSVRGEYGYTF
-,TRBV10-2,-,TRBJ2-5,TGCGCCAGCACCGGTCTCGAGACCCAGTACTTC,CASTGLETQYF
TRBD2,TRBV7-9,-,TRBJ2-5,TGTGCCAGCAGCTTAGGTCTAGCGGGGGGGCTCGAGACCCAGTACTTC,CASSLGLAGGLETQYF
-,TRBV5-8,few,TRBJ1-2,TGTGCCAGCAGCAGCGGGACTCAGACTGGGGGCTACACCTTC,CASSSGTQTGGYTF
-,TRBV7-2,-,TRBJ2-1,TGTGCCAGCAGGTGGGAGGGGGTTTACAATGAGCAGTTCTTC,CASRWEGVYNEQFF
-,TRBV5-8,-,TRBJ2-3,TGTGCCAGCAGCTTGGGAAAAGGGAGGTGGGATACGCAGTATTTT,CASSLGKGRWDTQYF
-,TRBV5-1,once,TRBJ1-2,TGCGCCAGCAGCTTGTCGGAGGCCTATGGCTACACCTTC,CASSLSEAYGYTF
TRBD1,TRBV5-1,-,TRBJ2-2,TGCGCCAGCAGCGGAGGGACAGGGGGTTTCTGGAACACCGGGGAGCTGTTTTTT,CASSGGTGGFWNTGELFF